This T cell receptor beta chain was recorded in a study of blood T cell repertoires in COVID-19. Study context: The United States, Italy and Spain were the sources of the acute and convalescent COVID-19 samples. T cells, B-cell-depleted T cells, or PBMCs supplied cDNA or gDNA.

Authors' analysis steps: It was from reference gene primer amplification that nucleated cell counts were estimated. Here immunoSEQ multiplex PCR was the method, and the copy in TCRdb shows in-frame clones only, minus some. That table furnishes V, J and clone size, whereas the DNA furnished D and trimming. The sample includes some 250,000 clones, over 65% of them seen just once. V lost 1 base, J lost 10 bases, and 13 bases lay in between. CDR1 is LNHDA and CDR2 is SQIVND in the germline V gene (reference sequence). The CDR3 has 13 amino acids. The V call is TRBV19, the J call TRBJ1-1; D possibly corresponds to TRBD1 (5 bases). Source material: peripheral blood. The receptor was isolated from a woman older than 75 with acute or convalescent COVID-19. The CDR3 spells CASSIGAGMGAFF. The CDR3 nucleotides are TGTGCCAGTAGTATAGGGGCAGGGATGGGAGCTTTCTTT.